This TCR beta chain was recorded in a study of beta chain features in type 1 diabetes. General observations from the study: Shorter TCRB CDR3s, moderately but significantly so, marked every one of the four CD4+ subsets in Type 1 diabetes patients. Any PCR bias toward short templates would affect both groups alike.

Points on this clone: No antigen is known for it.

Donors underwent one heparinised blood draw, roughly 110 mL on average. Populations isolated by sorting all had purity greater than 95%. The CDR3 has 15 residues. Per germline, CDR1 LNHNV and CDR2 YYDKDF (reference sequence). The trim removed 0 bases at V and 5 bases at J, leaving 5 bases unmatched. The whole isolated RNA underwent reverse transcription, so sequencing captured expressed TCRB transcripts. This table comes from immunoSEQ multiplex PCR, and its TCRdb copy is limited to in-frame clones, with some not included. The data show 150,000 to 190,000 clones, approximately 10% seen once. This TCR came from a man in his thirties or forties with type 1 diabetes. The sequenced sample was central memory CD4+ T cells from blood. The J gene is TRBJ2-5, the V gene TRBV15; 8 bases match TRBD1. The CDR3 nucleotides read TGTGCCACCAGCAGAGATCAGGGGGCTTGGGAGACCCAGTACTTC. Its protein is CATSRDQGAWETQYF.